A single sample is the source of the 9 T cell receptor beta chains below, sequenced in a study of T cells after yellow fever vaccination. TCRdb recomputed calls from the 5' RACE reads with MiXCR, one row per CDR3 protein. The table shows about 500,000 distinct CDR3 sequences, with about 15% occurring only once. The sequenced sample was PBMCs, obtained 5 days after the first yellow fever vaccination. These receptors originate from a man aged 18 to 30 who received the YFV17D yellow fever vaccine.

The chain links TRBV6-2 or TRBV6-3 to TRBJ2-1, with TRBD2 matching over 9 bases. The CDR3 extends over 16 amino acids. Germline V CDR1 and CDR2: MNHEY, SVGEGT. J gave up 4 bases and V 7 bases, and 11 bases lay outside the gene matches. In DNA form, the CDR3 reads TGTGCCAGCAAAAACTTCCAGGCGGGGGGGTACAATGAGCAGTTCTTC. Encoded protein: CASKNFQAGGYNEQFF.

The chain has TRBV27 and TRBJ2-1; possibly TRBD2 for D (5 bases). Trimming removed 8 bases from V and 7 bases from J, with 15 bases in between. The CDR3 is 13 residues long. The germline CDR1 and CDR2 sequences are MNHEY and SMNVEV (reference sequence). The CDR3 DNA reads as TGTGCCAGCGGTCTAGCACTGGGGAATGAGCAGTTCTTC. The encoded protein is CASGLALGNEQFF.

A few counts support this clonotype. The chain joins TRBV29-1 to TRBJ1-1; D unclear. The CDR3 spans 11 residues. Trimming stripped 7 bases from V and 7 bases from J, with 13 bases between. Per the germline V gene, CDR1 is SQVTM and CDR2 is ANQGSEA. In DNA form, the CDR3 reads TGCAGCGCTGGAGGGAGAGTTGAAGCTTTCTTT. Translated: CSAGGRVEAFF.

This clonotype was counted ten times or more. The V and J genes are TRBV5-6 and TRBJ1-2, with TRBD1 matching over 11 bases. V shed 4 bases and J 3 bases; nucleotides not matched to a gene: 11. The CDR3 sequence is 17 residues long. Per the germline V gene, CDR1 is SGHDT and CDR2 is YYEEEE. As DNA, the CDR3 is TGTGCCAGCAGCCCGAGGGACTGGACAGGGGGCGACTATGGCTACACCTTC. As protein: CASSPRDWTGGDYGYTF. Full variable domain (remainder filled in from reference TRBV5-6 and TRBJ1-2): DAGVTQSPTHLIKTRGQQVTLRCSPKSGHDTVSWYQQALGQGPQFIFQYYEEEERQRGNFPDRFSGHQFPNYSSELNVNALLLGDSALYLCASSPRDWTGGDYGYTFGSGTRLTVV.

The genes are TRBV27 and TRBJ2-3, with D maybe TRBD2 (5 bases). The CDR3 is made up of 15 amino acids. CDR1 is MNHEY, CDR2 SMNVEV, per germline (reference sequence). Trimming took off 4 bases at V and 5 bases at J, with 16 bases between the two ends. The CDR3 spells CASSSSRPAGDTQYF. CDR3 bases: TGTGCCAGCAGTTCCTCCCGTCCCGCGGGAGATACGCAGTATTTT.

The chain joins TRBV11-2 to TRBJ2-7; 8 nucleotides match TRBD1. Germline V gives CDR1 SGHAT, CDR2 FQNNGV. This CDR3 has 16 residues. V shed 4 bases, J shed 0 bases, and the junction held 8 bases outside the gene matches. CDR3 protein: CASSSSGGWSSYEQYF. CDR3 DNA sequence: TGTGCCAGCAGCTCCTCAGGGGGCTGGAGCTCCTACGAGCAGTACTTC.

The chain employs TRBV7-2 and TRBJ1-1; D is perhaps TRBD1 (6 bases). CDR1 and CDR2 from the germline V gene are SGHTA and FQGNSA. This CDR3 contains 16 residues. Trimming took off 1 base at V and 0 bases at J, with 12 bases between the two ends. The CDR3 is CASSLVGGGMNTEAFF. In nucleotides, the CDR3 is TGTGCCAGCAGCTTAGTAGGGGGAGGTATGAACACTGAAGCTTTCTTT.

This clonotype occurred a few times. This rearrangement joins TRBV11-2 to TRBJ2-2; 12 bases fit TRBD2. The CDR3 is made up of 18 amino acids. The V gene's germline CDR1 is SGHAT and CDR2 FQNNGV. V shed 1 base, J shed 2 bases, and the junction held 5 bases outside the gene matches. CDR3 amino acids: CASSLVASGGANTGELFF. DNA for the CDR3: TGTGCCAGCAGCTTAGTTGCTAGCGGGGGGGCCAACACCGGGGAGCTGTTTTTT.

The CDR3 protein is CASSLGNNYGYTF. CDR3 sequence (DNA): TGTGCCAGTAGTTTGGGGAATAACTATGGCTACACCTTC. The chain uses TRBV19 and TRBJ1-2; D is uncertain. The CDR3 loop spans 13 amino acids. Germline V lookup: CDR1 LNHDA, CDR2 SQIVND (reference sequence). Deletions cut 5 bases from V and 1 base from J, with 8 bases between.